The clone carrying this T cell receptor beta chain was seen a handful of times. In the original processing: For nucleated cells, counts were estimated from reference gene primer amplification. Repertoires were generated with immunoSEQ multiplex PCR, while TCRdb's copy carries only in-frame clones and drops some. The V and J calls and clone size come from that table; D and trimming were worked out from the DNA. The sample lists some 42,000 clones; roughly 80% were seen once. The record originates from a study of blood T cell repertoires in COVID-19. About the research overall: Acute-phase and convalescent COVID-19 samples originated in the United States, Italy and Spain. Nucleic acid was either cDNA or gDNA, and it came from T cells, B-cell-depleted T cells, or PBMCs.

Trimming removed 1 base from V and 4 bases from J, with 14 bases in between. The CDR3 has 16 residues. CDR1 is MGHRA, CDR2 YSYEKL, per germline. The receptor was isolated from a man in his fifties or sixties with active COVID-19. V is TRBV4-1 and J is TRBJ2-4, with D perhaps matching TRBD1 (6 bases). Specimen: peripheral blood. CDR3 nucleotide sequence: TGCGCCAGCAGCCAAGTGGGGGCATGGGGAAAAAACATTCAGTACTTC. Protein: CASSQVGAWGKNIQYF.